Below, 20 T cell receptor beta chains from the same sample are listed, as sequenced in a study of metastatic and nonmetastatic thyroid tumors. With MiXCR, TCRdb reprocessed the PCR reads. The sample carries tens of thousands of clones, about 25% recorded once. No treatment of any kind had been given to any patient before thyroid surgery. Specimen: blood. The receptors shown here come from a female donor with papillary thyroid cancer or a benign thyroid nodule (not recorded which). Some clones in this sample may be carry-over from other donors' samples.

The V call is TRBV5-4, the J call TRBJ2-7; 7 bases agree with TRBD1. The DNA end is a closer match to TRBJ2-5, so the J assignment may be wrong. This CDR3 comprises 18 residues. Looked up from germline, CDR1 is SGHNT and CDR2 is YYREEE (reference sequence). This chain's CDR3 is CASSLGTRTTGRQQTQYF. CDR3 bases: TGTGCCAGCAGCTTGGGGACGCGCACGACAGGGCGGCAACAGACCCAGTACTTC.

The chain employs TRBV11-2 and TRBJ2-1, with 8 positions matching TRBD1. The CDR3 runs 15 residues. Germline V gives CDR1 SGHAT, CDR2 FQNNGV. The junction had 9 bases not matched to a gene; V was cut back by 4 bases and J by 7 bases. The CDR3 sequence: CASSSNGQGWNEQFF. In DNA form, the CDR3 reads TGTGCCAGCAGCTCCAACGGACAGGGTTGGAATGAGCAGTTCTTC.

The sample holds many counts of this clone. The rearrangement uses TRBV5-1 and TRBJ2-5, with D perhaps TRBD1 (5 bases). This CDR3 is built from 16 residues. V lost 1 base and J lost 0, with 13 bases in between. Germline CDR1 is SGHRS and CDR2 is YFSETQ. Here the CDR3 reads CASSLRARQNQETQYF. In DNA, the CDR3 is TGCGCCAGCAGCTTGAGGGCGCGACAGAACCAAGAGACCCAGTACTTC.

This clone was observed at least ten times. The chain is built from TRBV10-3 and TRBJ1-1, with TRBD1 as a possible D gene (5 bases). CDR1 is ENHRY and CDR2 is SYGVKD in the germline V gene. This CDR3 comprises 14 residues. The germline V and J ends were trimmed by 3 bases and 7 bases, with 15 bases remaining between them. CDR3 DNA: TGTGCCATCAGTGATTCCCAGGGACCAGGTGAAGCTTTCTTT. This codes for CAISDSQGPGEAFF.

This clone was seen repeatedly, ten times or more. The V and J genes are TRBV7-2 and TRBJ2-3; 7 bases fit TRBD2. V was pared by 5 bases and J by 2 bases, with 13 bases of the junction left unmatched. CDR3 length: 17 residues. Germline lookup yields CDR1 SGHTA and CDR2 FQGNSA. CDR3 DNA sequence: TGTGCCAGCAGCCCTCTCCGCCTAGCGGACCTCACAGATACGCAGTATTTT. Its protein product is CASSPLRLADLTDTQYF.

This clone showed up many times. The chain uses TRBV10-3 and TRBJ1-3; D not resolved. The CDR3 contains 12 residues. The ends were cut back, 3 bases at V and 4 bases at J, with 4 bases in the middle. Germline values: CDR1 ENHRY, CDR2 SYGVKD. CDR3 coding DNA: TGTGCCATCAGTGACGCCGGAAACACCATATATTTT. Translating gives CAISDAGNTIYF.

This clone is labeled as medium-sized. The chain uses TRBV6-1 and TRBJ1-1; 9 nucleotides agree with TRBD1. Looked up from germline, CDR1 is MNHNS and CDR2 is SASEGT. V lost 6 bases to trimming and J lost 4 bases; unmatched junction nucleotides: 12. The CDR3 spans 16 residues. The chain's CDR3 is CASSPGQGFGGTEAFF. CDR3 coding DNA: TGTGCCAGCAGCCCGGGACAGGGTTTTGGTGGCACTGAAGCTTTCTTT.

This clone is medium-sized within its sample. The J gene is TRBJ2-2, the V gene TRBV4-1; D is possibly TRBD2 (6 bases). Germline lookup yields CDR1 MGHRA and CDR2 YSYEKL. V was clipped by 2 bases and J by 0 bases, with 10 bases between them. This CDR3 is built from 16 residues. CDR3 nucleotides: TGCGCCAGCAGCCAATTCGGCGGGACGAACACCGGGGAGCTGTTTTTT. Its protein is CASSQFGGTNTGELFF.

This clone was recorded at least ten times. Here the CDR3 DNA reads TGTGCCAGCAGCTATACACGTACTTACGAAATCCCCTACGAGCAGTACTTC. Its translation is CASSYTRTYEIPYEQYF. The gene calls are TRBV5-6 and TRBJ2-7; D uncertain. The germline CDR1 and CDR2 sequences are SGHDT and YYEEEE. The CDR3 is 17 amino acids. V was clipped by 3 bases and J by 2 bases, with 21 bases between them.

J is TRBJ2-2 and V is TRBV11-3; a weak D match, TRBD1 (6 bases). Germline loops: CDR1 SGHNT, CDR2 YENEEA. There are 14 residues in the CDR3. V was pared by 6 bases and J by 4 bases, with 12 bases between. The CDR3 protein is CASRKGGSTGELFF. In DNA form, the CDR3 reads TGTGCCAGCAGAAAAGGGGGTAGCACCGGGGAGCTGTTTTTT.

The count of this clone is one. V and J are TRBV20-1 and TRBJ1-2; TRBD1 might be the D (6 bases). V was clipped by 0 bases and J by 0 bases, with 11 bases between them. The CDR3 has 15 amino acids. Looked up from germline, CDR1 is DFQATT and CDR2 is SNEGSKA (reference sequence). DNA of the CDR3: TGCAGTGCTAGAGATCAGGGGTCCCCTAACTATGGCTACACCTTC. Translated: CSARDQGSPNYGYTF.

This clone was counted only a few times. The rearrangement uses TRBV12-3 or TRBV12-4 and TRBJ2-7; D not resolved. The CDR3 consists of 11 residues. Trimming pared 3 bases from V and 5 bases from J, leaving 5 bases between. The CDR3 protein is CASSFLDEQYF. CDR3 coding DNA: TGTGCCAGCAGTTTTTTGGACGAGCAGTACTTC.

The sample holds many counts of this clone. This chain joins TRBV5-4 and TRBJ1-1; maybe TRBD1 (6 bases). Germline V lookup: CDR1 SGHNT, CDR2 YYREEE (reference sequence). The CDR3 sequence is 12 residues long. V lost 2 bases and J 8 bases, leaving 10 bases between the germline ends. As DNA, the CDR3 is TGTGCCAGCAGCTTACAGGGACTAGAAGCTTTCTTT. This translates into CASSLQGLEAFF.

This clone was seen many times. The V and J genes are TRBV4-3 and TRBJ2-1; TRBD2 matches 9 bases. Per the germline V gene, CDR1 is LGHNA and CDR2 is YSLEER. J was trimmed by 0 bases and V by 0 bases; bases with no gene match: 6. The CDR3 extends over 18 amino acids. Here the CDR3 DNA reads TGCGCCAGCAGCCAAGAGCGGACTAGCGCCCTCTCCTACAATGAGCAGTTCTTC. This codes for CASSQERTSALSYNEQFF.

This clone appeared many times. This chain joins TRBV19 and TRBJ1-2; D perhaps matches TRBD1 (6 bases). The V and J ends lost 2 bases and 4 bases respectively, with 20 bases between them. The CDR3 sequence is 17 residues long. Looked up from germline, CDR1 is LNHDA and CDR2 is SQIVND (reference sequence). For the CDR3, the DNA is TGTGCCAGTAGTATACCCTGGCCCCAGGACAGACTCTATGGCTACACCTTC. Residues: CASSIPWPQDRLYGYTF.

This clone occurred many times. The chain employs TRBV28 and TRBJ1-5, with no clear D. V was pared by 6 bases and J by 4 bases, with 19 bases between. CDR1 is MDHEN and CDR2 is SYDVKM in the germline V gene. The CDR3 has 16 amino acids. The CDR3 loop reads CASSHKIFMGNQPQHF. CDR3 coding DNA: TGTGCCAGCAGCCACAAAATCTTCATGGGAAATCAGCCCCAGCATTTT.

A remark on this clone: An end of the junction differs from the germline gene, which may be a read error. Here the CDR3 reads CASSLSTGVRDEQSF. The DNA for the CDR3 is TGCGCCAGCAGCTTGTCCACGGGAGTGCGGGATGAGCAGTCCTTC. The chain links TRBV5-1 to TRBJ2-1; D may be TRBD2 (6 bases). Germline lookup yields CDR1 SGHRS and CDR2 YFSETQ. This CDR3 spans 15 amino acids.

Comments on this clone: Germline and junction disagree at one end, which may indicate a read error. The gene calls are TRBV6-2 or TRBV6-3 and TRBJ2-3, with D tentatively TRBD1 (5 bases). In germline, CDR1 is MNHEY, CDR2 SVGEGT. This CDR3 spans 13 amino acids. CDR3 DNA: TGTTCCAGCAGCCCGTACAGGCGAGATACGCAGTATTTT. Encoded protein: CSSSPYRRDTQYF.

This clone showed up many times. The rearrangement uses TRBV5-4 and TRBJ2-3; 9 bases line up with TRBD2. This CDR3 region has 16 residues. The germline CDR1 and CDR2 sequences are SGHNT and YYREEE (reference sequence). V lost 2 bases, J lost 5 bases, and 9 bases stayed unmatched. The CDR3 nucleotides are TGTGCCAGCAGCTTAAATGACTTAGCGGGAGTAGATACGCAGTATTTT. As protein: CASSLNDLAGVDTQYF.

This chain links TRBV11-3 with TRBJ2-7; D perhaps matches TRBD1 (6 bases). The CDR3 extends over 15 amino acids. Germline CDR1 is SGHNT and CDR2 is YENEEA. Trimming pared 2 bases from V and 3 bases from J, leaving 14 bases between. The CDR3, as DNA: TGTGCCAGCAGCTTATTTCTGGGGGCCCTCTACGAGCAGTACTTC. This encodes CASSLFLGALYEQYF.